This section outlines one TCR beta chain sequence together with its context. In the original processing: The authors estimated nucleated cell counts from reference gene primer amplification. Here immunoSEQ multiplex PCR was the method, and the copy in TCRdb shows in-frame clones only, minus some. The V and J calls and clone size were taken over from that table, and D and trimming were inferred from the DNA. This sample has about 120,000 clones; over 65% occur once, and the top ten carry around 8.5%. Per germline, CDR1 MNHEY and CDR2 SVGAGI. This CDR3 spans 15 amino acids. V shed 1 base, J shed 6 bases, and the junction held 8 bases outside the gene matches. These data originate in a study of blood T cell repertoires in COVID-19. Study-level information: Both acute and convalescent COVID-19 samples were obtained from the United States, Italy and Spain. T cells, B-cell-depleted T cells, or PBMCs supplied cDNA or gDNA.

The sequencing input was peripheral blood. The receptor was isolated from a woman aged 40 to 50 with acute or convalescent COVID-19. This chain links TRBV6-5 with TRBJ1-1; TRBD1 matches at 7 bases. CDR3 DNA sequence: TGTGCCAGCAGTTACTATGCCAGGGGGGCCTCTGAAGCTTTCTTT. Translating gives CASSYYARGASEAFF.